This TCR beta chain comes out of a study of beta chain features in type 1 diabetes. As for the study in general: Sorted cells, more than 95,000,000 in number, were examined across all samples.

Since all of the isolated RNA was reverse transcribed, expressed TCRB transcripts were what got sequenced. Repertoires were generated with immunoSEQ multiplex PCR, while TCRdb's copy carries only in-frame clones and drops some. The data show 280,000 or so clones, approximately 15% seen once. The CDR3 is 13 amino acids. Trimming removed 5 bases at V and 4 bases at J, with 14 bases between. Germline V gene lookup returns CDR1 GTSNPN and CDR2 SVGIG (reference sequence). Study observations and caveats: There was a moderate but significant shortening of TCRB CDR3s in all four CD4+ subsets of Type 1 diabetes patients.

This clone was picked up a small number of times. Its target is not known. Sorted CD4+ subsets: naive, central memory, regulatory, stem cell-like memory (CD45RO/CCR7/CD25/CD127/CD95/CD27 panel). The sequenced sample was naive CD4+ T cells from blood. This TCR was recovered from a man aged 18 to 29 with type 1 diabetes. The chain combines TRBV30 with TRBJ1-2; tentative D call: TRBD1 (6 bases). The CDR3 DNA reads TGTGCCTGGTGGAAGGACAGTCCCTATGGCTACACCTTC. The encoded protein is CAWWKDSPYGYTF.